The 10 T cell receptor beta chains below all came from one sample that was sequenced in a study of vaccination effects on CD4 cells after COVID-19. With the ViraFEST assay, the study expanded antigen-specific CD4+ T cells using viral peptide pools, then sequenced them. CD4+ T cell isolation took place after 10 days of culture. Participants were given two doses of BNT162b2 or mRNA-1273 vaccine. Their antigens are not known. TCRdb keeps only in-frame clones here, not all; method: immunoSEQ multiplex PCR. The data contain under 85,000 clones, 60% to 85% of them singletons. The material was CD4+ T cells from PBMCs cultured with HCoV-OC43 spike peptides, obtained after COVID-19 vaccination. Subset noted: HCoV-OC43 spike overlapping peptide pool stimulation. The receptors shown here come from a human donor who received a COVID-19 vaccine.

CDR3 DNA sequence: TGTGCCAGCTCACCGCAGGCCTCGCGGGTGTCGGGAAACACCATATATTTT. Translated, it gives CASSPQASRVSGNTIYF. The rearrangement links TRBV18 to TRBJ1-3, with D hard to call. The V end lost 3 bases, the J end lost 4 bases, and 19 bases lay between the germline ends. The germline V gene encodes CDR1 KGHSH and CDR2 LQKENI. The length of the CDR3 is 17 residues.

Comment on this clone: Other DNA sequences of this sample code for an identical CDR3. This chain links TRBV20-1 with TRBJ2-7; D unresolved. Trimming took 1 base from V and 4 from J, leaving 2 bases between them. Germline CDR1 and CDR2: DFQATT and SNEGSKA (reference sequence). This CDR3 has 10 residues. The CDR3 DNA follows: TGCAGTGCTAGAGGGTACGAGCAGTACGTC. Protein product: CSARGYEQYV.

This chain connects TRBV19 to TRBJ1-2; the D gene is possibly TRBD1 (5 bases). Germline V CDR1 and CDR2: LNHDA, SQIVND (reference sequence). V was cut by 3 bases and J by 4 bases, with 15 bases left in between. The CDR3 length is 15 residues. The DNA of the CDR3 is TGTGCCAGTAGTATTCGGGGGGTGCTCAGCTATGGCTACACCTTC. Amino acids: CASSIRGVLSYGYTF.

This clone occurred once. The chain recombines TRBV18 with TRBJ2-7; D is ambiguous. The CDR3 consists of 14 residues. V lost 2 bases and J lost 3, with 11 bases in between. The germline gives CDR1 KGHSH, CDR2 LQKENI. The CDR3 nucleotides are TGTGCCAGCTCACCAGGTAGTCCGATCTACGAGCAGTACGTC. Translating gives CASSPGSPIYEQYV.

The DNA of the CDR3 is TGTGCCATCAGTGAGTCGGTTCTCGACAGGGGTAATCAGCCCCAGCATTTT. It encodes CAISESVLDRGNQPQHF. The rearrangement links TRBV10-3 to TRBJ1-5, with TRBD1 identical over 8 bases. The CDR3 extends over 17 amino acids. CDR1 and CDR2 (germline): ENHRY, SYGVKD. V shed 0 bases, J shed 4 bases, and the junction held 8 bases outside the gene matches.

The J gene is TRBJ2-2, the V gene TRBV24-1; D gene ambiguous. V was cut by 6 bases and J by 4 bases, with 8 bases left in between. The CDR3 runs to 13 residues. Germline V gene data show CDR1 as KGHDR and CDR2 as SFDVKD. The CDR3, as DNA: TGTGCCACCAGTCATCTGCCCACCGGGGAGCTGTTTTTT. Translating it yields CATSHLPTGELFF.

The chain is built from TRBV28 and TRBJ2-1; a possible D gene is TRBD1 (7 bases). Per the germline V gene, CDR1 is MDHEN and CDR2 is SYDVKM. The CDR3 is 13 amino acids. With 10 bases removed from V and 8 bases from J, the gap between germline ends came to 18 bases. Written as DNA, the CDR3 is TGTGCCACCAGGGGGGCGCCTGAAGATGAGCAGTTCTTC. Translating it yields CATRGAPEDEQFF.

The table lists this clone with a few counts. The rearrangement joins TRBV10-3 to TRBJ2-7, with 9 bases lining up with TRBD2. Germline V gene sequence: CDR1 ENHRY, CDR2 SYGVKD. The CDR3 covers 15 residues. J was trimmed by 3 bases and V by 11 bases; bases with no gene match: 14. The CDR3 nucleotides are TGTGCCTTTCCCCGGGTTAGCGGGAGAAACTACGAGCAGTACGTC. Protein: CAFPRVSGRNYEQYV.

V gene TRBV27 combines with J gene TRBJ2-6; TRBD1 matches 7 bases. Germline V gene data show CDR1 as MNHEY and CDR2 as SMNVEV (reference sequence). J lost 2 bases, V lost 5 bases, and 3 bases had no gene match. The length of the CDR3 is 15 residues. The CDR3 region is CASSNQGAGANVLTF. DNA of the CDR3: TGTGCCAGCAGTAACCAGGGGGCTGGGGCCAACGTCCTGACTTTC.

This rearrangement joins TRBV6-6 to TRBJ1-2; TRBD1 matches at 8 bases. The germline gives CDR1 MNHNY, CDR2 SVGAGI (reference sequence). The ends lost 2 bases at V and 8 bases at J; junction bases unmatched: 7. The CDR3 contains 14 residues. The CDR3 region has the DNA TGTGCCAGCAGTTACGACAGGGGAGCGGGAGGCTACACCTTC. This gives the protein CASSYDRGAGGYTF.